This T cell receptor (beta chain) was observed in a study of T cell responses to AZD1222 COVID-19 vaccine. Trimming shortened V by 4 bases and J by 0 bases, and 17 bases separated the two germline ends. Germline loops: CDR1 LNHDA, CDR2 SQIVND (reference sequence). This CDR3 has 17 residues. Repertoires were generated with immunoSEQ multiplex PCR, while TCRdb's copy carries only in-frame clones and drops some. The top ten clones hold approximately 1.6% of a sample with roughly 160,000 clones, 90% of them seen once. Specimen: peripheral blood, collected on day 0 of AZD1222 vaccination. The origin of this receptor is an adult in good health. J is TRBJ2-3 and V is TRBV19; possibly TRBD2 for D (6 bases). CDR3 nucleotide sequence: TGTGCCAGTAGTAGCGGCGGGGTGGCCCGGAGCACAGATACGCAGTATTTT. Residues: CASSSGGVARSTDTQYF.